These 21 T cell receptor beta chains share one sample of origin, sequenced in a study of blood T cell repertoires in COVID-19. Measured with immunoSEQ multiplex PCR; TCRdb has only the in-frame clones, and not every one. This table has about 160,000 clones, 82% appearing once. The sequenced material came from peripheral blood. These receptors all stem from a woman of 80 years or more with active or convalescent COVID-19.

The chain recombines TRBV3-1 (or the pseudogene TRBV3-2) with TRBJ2-6, with D unresolved. Germline CDR1 and CDR2: LGHDT and YNNKEL (reference sequence). V lost 3 bases, J lost 0 bases, and 9 bases lay in between. The CDR3 is 16 residues long. CDR3 residues: CASSHLRLSGANVLTF. CDR3 bases: TGTGCCAGCAGCCACCTACGTCTCTCTGGGGCCAACGTCCTGACTTTC.

The chain links TRBV3-1 (or the pseudogene TRBV3-2) to TRBJ2-6, with 7 bases fitting TRBD1. J lost 4 bases, V lost 0 bases, and 9 bases had no gene match. The CDR3 totals 18 residues. Germline CDR1 LGHDT, CDR2 YNNKEL (reference sequence). CDR3 DNA sequence: TGTGCCAGCAGCCAAGAACAGGGGATATTTGCCGGGGCCAACGTCCTGACTTTC. Translated: CASSQEQGIFAGANVLTF.

The rearrangement uses TRBV27 and TRBJ1-2; weak D call: TRBD1 (6 bases). Germline assignment: CDR1 MNHEY and CDR2 SMNVEV (reference sequence). The V end was cut by 5 bases, the J end by 6 bases, with 19 bases between. The length of the CDR3 is 15 residues. DNA of the CDR3: TGTGCCAGCAGTCATCTCGAACAGGGAGCAAATGGCTACACCTTC. This sequence encodes CASSHLEQGANGYTF.

CDR3 nucleotide sequence: TGTGCCAGCAGCTTGGGACTAGCGGGAGCGGGGGCAGATACGCAGTATTTT. This encodes CASSLGLAGAGADTQYF. The chain is built from TRBV7-9 and TRBJ2-3; TRBD2 agrees at 14 bases. Trimming removed 3 bases from V and 4 bases from J; junction bases left unmatched: 6. Per germline, CDR1 SEHNR and CDR2 FQNEAQ (reference sequence). The CDR3 has 17 residues. The complete variable domain, with remaining parts taken from reference TRBV7-9 and TRBJ2-3, reads DTGVSQNPRHKITKRGQNVTFRCDPISEHNRLYWYRQTLGQGPEFLTYFQNEAQLEKSRLLSDRFSAERPKGSFSTLEIQRTEQGDSAMYLCASSLGLAGAGADTQYFGPGTRLTVL.

The chain recombines TRBV5-4 with TRBJ2-7, with 9 bases fitting TRBD2. CDR3 size: 14 residues. CDR1 and CDR2 (germline): SGHNT, YYREEE (reference sequence). V was clipped by 4 bases and J by 7 bases; unmatched bases: 9. DNA for the CDR3: TGTGCCAGCAGCCTTAGCGGGAGTAGTGAGGAGCAGTACTTC. The encoded protein is CASSLSGSSEEQYF.

The V and J genes are TRBV19 and TRBJ1-4; D might be TRBD1 (6 bases). Germline assignment: CDR1 LNHDA and CDR2 SQIVND (reference sequence). The CDR3 contains 15 residues. V was trimmed by 7 bases and J by 0 bases, leaving 12 bases between them. This CDR3 is CASNTGQATNEKLFF. Here the CDR3 DNA reads TGTGCCAGTAATACAGGGCAAGCAACTAATGAAAAACTGTTTTTT.

The V and J genes are TRBV6-5 and TRBJ2-7; maybe TRBD2 (5 bases). The CDR3 totals 15 residues. Trimming took off 1 base at V and 0 bases at J, with 10 bases between the two ends. Germline CDR1 reads MNHEY; CDR2 reads SVGAGI. CDR3 DNA: TGTGCCAGCAGTTACTATGTGGGGAGCTCCTACGAGCAGTACTTC. As protein: CASSYYVGSSYEQYF.

The chain carries TRBV3-1 (or the pseudogene TRBV3-2) and TRBJ2-1; no reliable D call. The CDR3 extends over 12 amino acids. The V end was cut by 4 bases, the J end by 7 bases, with 8 bases between. Germline V gene data show CDR1 as LGHDT and CDR2 as YNNKEL (reference sequence). In DNA, the CDR3 is TGTGCCAGCAGCCGGTCCCAGAATGAGCAGTTCTTC. Translation: CASSRSQNEQFF.

This chain joins TRBV5-1 and TRBJ1-2; TRBD1 matches 8 bases. Germline lookup yields CDR1 SGHRS and CDR2 YFSETQ. V was pared by 1 base and J by 4 bases, with 3 bases of the junction left unmatched. The CDR3 covers 14 residues. This chain's CDR3 is CASSLSGGGYGYTF. CDR3 DNA: TGCGCCAGCAGCTTGTCAGGGGGCGGCTATGGCTACACCTTC.

The gene calls are TRBV21-1 and TRBJ1-5; TRBD1, as called in the table, went unchecked against the DNA. TRBV21-1 constitutes a pseudogene. The CDR3 is made up of 20 amino acids. CDR3 loop: CASSKPQTGRNRGYWGPQHF. The CDR3, as DNA: TGTGCCAGCAGCAAACCCCAAACAGGGAGAAACAGGGGCTACTGGGGGCCCCAGCATTTT.

V is TRBV5-1 and J is TRBJ2-3, with TRBD1 as a possible D gene (5 bases). Deletions cut 1 base from V and 2 bases from J, with 14 bases between. The V gene's germline CDR1 is SGHRS and CDR2 YFSETQ. The CDR3 has 16 residues. CDR3 amino acids: CASSLTGRVSTDTQYF. The CDR3, as DNA: TGCGCCAGCAGCTTGACCGGCAGGGTTTCCACAGATACGCAGTATTTT.

The genes are TRBV11-3 and TRBJ2-1; 7 bases are a match to TRBD2. The trim removed 3 bases at V and 2 bases at J, leaving 4 bases unmatched. Germline V gene lookup returns CDR1 SGHNT and CDR2 YENEEA. The CDR3 has 15 amino acids. CDR3 sequence reads: CASSLGGSTYNEQFF. The CDR3 DNA sequence: TGTGCCAGCAGCTTGGGAGGGTCAACCTACAATGAGCAGTTCTTC.

Notes on this clone: The same CDR3 also results from other DNA sequences found in this sample. The V and J genes are TRBV5-1 and TRBJ1-5; D may be TRBD1 (5 bases). Germline values: CDR1 SGHRS, CDR2 YFSETQ. The CDR3 runs 14 residues. The V end was cut by 4 bases, the J end by 4 bases, with 12 bases between. The CDR3 protein is CASSPGQPNQPQHF. The CDR3 bases are TGCGCCAGCAGCCCAGGACAACCAAATCAGCCCCAGCATTTT.

The chain recombines TRBV7-3 with TRBJ2-1; TRBD2 matches 7 bases. CDR3 size: 13 residues. V dropped 1 base and J dropped 10; count of bases not matched to a gene: 4. The V gene's germline CDR1 is SGHTA and CDR2 FQGTGA. CDR3 loop: CASSLMGSGEQFF. CDR3 coding DNA: TGTGCCAGCAGCTTAATGGGTAGCGGGGAGCAGTTCTTC.

The count of this clone is one. The V and J genes are TRBV19 and TRBJ2-3; 8 bases match TRBD1. The CDR3 loop spans 14 amino acids. Trimming removed 6 bases from V and 3 bases from J; junction bases left unmatched: 5. Germline CDR1 LNHDA, CDR2 SQIVND (reference sequence). CDR3 sequence (DNA): TGTGCCAGTAGGAGGACAGGGTGGACAGATACGCAGTATTTT. Residues: CASRRTGWTDTQYF.

J is TRBJ1-2 and V is TRBV6-5, with D unclear. Germline CDR1 and CDR2: MNHEY and SVGAGI. Trimming took off 0 bases at V and 3 bases at J, with 11 bases between the two ends. The CDR3 totals 15 residues. The CDR3 protein is CASSYSWAEDYGYTF. In DNA form, the CDR3 reads TGTGCCAGCAGTTACTCCTGGGCCGAAGACTATGGCTACACCTTC.

This chain joins TRBV19 and TRBJ1-6; 8 bases are a match to TRBD1. CDR1 and CDR2 from the germline V gene are LNHDA and SQIVND (reference sequence). Trimming took 8 bases from V and 9 from J; bases not matched to a gene: 6. The CDR3 is 13 residues long. In DNA form, the CDR3 reads TGTGCCAGTGAAATGACAGGGGTTTCACCCCTCCACTTT. Residues: CASEMTGVSPLHF.

V is TRBV29-1 and J is TRBJ2-7; 7 bases align to TRBD1. Unmatched junction bases numbered 15, after V lost 7 bases and J lost 3 bases. The germline CDR1 and CDR2 sequences are SQVTM and ANQGSEA. This CDR3 is 15 amino acids long. CDR3 sequence (DNA): TGCAGCGCATCCCAAGGGGCAGGGGGAATCTACGAGCAGTACTTC. Encoded protein: CSASQGAGGIYEQYF.

J is TRBJ2-1 and V is TRBV24-1; 11 bases line up with TRBD2. CDR1 and CDR2 (germline): KGHDR, SFDVKD. The V and J ends lost 6 bases and 4 bases, in that order; junction bases with no gene match: 7. This CDR3 has 16 amino acids. DNA of the CDR3: TGTGCCACCAGTCCCGGGACTAGCGGAGTTTACAATGAGCAGTTCTTC. Amino acids: CATSPGTSGVYNEQFF.

This clone was picked up one time. The J gene is TRBJ2-1, the V gene TRBV28; TRBD2 matches at 13 bases. The trim removed 4 bases at V and 0 bases at J, leaving 6 bases unmatched. The CDR3 contains 18 residues. The V gene's germline CDR1 is MDHEN and CDR2 SYDVKM. The CDR3 DNA reads TGTGCCAGCAGTTCCTCTTGGACTAGCGGGAGCTCCTACAATGAGCAGTTCTTC. Protein: CASSSSWTSGSSYNEQFF.

This chain joins TRBV28 and TRBJ2-7; D might be TRBD2 (6 bases). V was trimmed by 5 bases and J by 3 bases, leaving 20 bases between them. This CDR3 comprises 16 residues. Germline CDR1 is MDHEN and CDR2 is SYDVKM. The CDR3 DNA sequence: TGTGCCAGCAGTCCCTCGGGACCTCTCGGGGGCTACGAGCAGTACTTC. The encoded protein is CASSPSGPLGGYEQYF. Full variable domain (remainder filled in from reference TRBV28 and TRBJ2-7): DVKVTQSSRYLVKRTGEKVFLECVQDMDHENMFWYRQDPGLGLRLIYFSYDVKMKEKGDIPEGYSVSREKKERFSLILESASTNQTSMYLCASSPSGPLGGYEQYFGPGTRLTVT.